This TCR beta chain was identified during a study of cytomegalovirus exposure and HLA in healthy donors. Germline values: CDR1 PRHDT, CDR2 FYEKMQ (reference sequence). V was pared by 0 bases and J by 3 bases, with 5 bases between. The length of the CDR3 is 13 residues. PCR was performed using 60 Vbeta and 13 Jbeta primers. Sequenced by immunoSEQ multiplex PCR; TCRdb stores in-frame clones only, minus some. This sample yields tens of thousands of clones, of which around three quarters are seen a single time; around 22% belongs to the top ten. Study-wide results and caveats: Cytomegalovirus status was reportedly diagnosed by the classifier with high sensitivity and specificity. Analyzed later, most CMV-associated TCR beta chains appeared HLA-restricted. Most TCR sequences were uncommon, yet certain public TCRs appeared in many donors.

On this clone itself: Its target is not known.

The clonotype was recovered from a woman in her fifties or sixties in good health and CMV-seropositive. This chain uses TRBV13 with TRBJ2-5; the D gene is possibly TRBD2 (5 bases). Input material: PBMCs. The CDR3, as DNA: TGTGCCAGCAGCTTAGGGAGGGAAGAGACCCAGTACTTC. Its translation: CASSLGREETQYF.